This entry is about one TCR beta chain. Its cognate antigen is unknown. The data were obtained in a study of cytomegalovirus exposure and HLA in healthy donors. PCR amplification relied on 60 Vbeta primers (plus 13 Jbeta primers). The table came from immunoSEQ multiplex PCR; TCRdb's copy has only in-frame clones and leaves some out. This listing includes over 55,000 clones. V lost 0 bases and J 0 bases, leaving 15 bases between the germline ends. Germline V gene lookup returns CDR1 LGHNA and CDR2 YSLEER. The CDR3 has 19 amino acids. Study-level points and caveats: Earlier analysis yielded a pattern in which most TCR beta V segments were productive about 90% or about 30% of the time. Later work found most CMV-associated TCR beta chains apparently HLA-restricted. There were some public TCRs occurring in many donors, but most TCR sequences were rare. A later analysis reportedly found that, within productive TCRs, an Asian-associated ancestry cluster had fewer N-insertions than the mean observed across the roughly 690 donors.

The rearrangement uses TRBV4-3 and TRBJ2-6; TRBD2 is a possible D gene (5 bases). Sample: PBMCs. The sequence was obtained from a male donor in good health and CMV-seronegative. CDR3 coding DNA: TGCGCCAGCAGCCAAGACACCGATATCGGGAACTCTGGGGCCAACGTCCTGACTTTC. Protein: CASSQDTDIGNSGANVLTF.